The sequence of this T cell receptor (beta chain) was determined in a study of blood T cell repertoires in COVID-19. Study details: Both acute and convalescent COVID-19 samples were obtained from the United States, Italy and Spain.

In the authors' workflow: Amplification from reference gene primers served as the basis for estimated nucleated cell counts. Clones were read by immunoSEQ multiplex PCR, and TCRdb kept only the in-frame ones, dropping some. D and trimming were read from the DNA, whereas the V and J calls and clone size are those reported in that table. Of approximately 250,000 clones listed, approximately 86% are singletons. The CDR3 totals 14 residues. The J segment lost 7 bases and the V segment lost 3 bases, leaving 0 bases of the junction unmatched. Germline CDR1 SGHAT, CDR2 FQNNGV. The sequence was obtained from a man aged 40-49 years with active or convalescent COVID-19. The sequenced sample consisted of peripheral blood. V gene TRBV11-2 combines with J gene TRBJ1-6; 10 bases match TRBD1. CDR3 residues: CASSLGQGNSPLHF. The CDR3 region has the DNA TGTGCCAGCAGCTTGGGACAGGGGAATTCACCCCTCCACTTT.